This TCR beta chain is drawn from a study of graft-versus-host responses after intestinal transplantation. Across the study: Multivisceral, liver-intestinal, or isolated intestinal transplants were given to recipients.

Here immunoSEQ multiplex PCR was the method, and the copy in TCRdb shows in-frame clones only, minus some. Here the sample spans 70,000 to 95,000 clones, 85% to 95% being singletons. Whole-study results and caveats: Researchers found GvH clones in recipient marrow, and some showed up first in ileum or blood. There was an association between peak levels of circulating GvH clones and early post-transplant HvG declines.

As to this clone: Antigen specificity is unknown.

Trimming took off 5 bases at V and 8 bases at J, with 14 bases between the two ends. CDR3 length: 13 residues. Germline CDR1 LNHDA, CDR2 SQIVND (reference sequence). Sequenced material: unstimulated CD8+ T cells sorted from spleen or lymph node cells, taken before transplant. The rearrangement links TRBV19 to TRBJ2-3; TRBD2 might be the D (5 bases). The clonotype originates from a human donor who was the organ donor for an intestinal transplant. The CDR3 region is CASSWGAGVTQYF. The CDR3 DNA sequence: TGTGCCAGTAGTTGGGGTGCCGGGGTTACGCAGTATTTT.